One T cell receptor beta chain is described in this entry. Its specificity is unknown. This entry comes from a study of early T cells in non-severe SARS-CoV-2 infection. General study results and limits: Matches to VDJdb favored anti-spike CD8 responses and missed private and CD4 specificities.

The germline gives CDR1 LGHDT, CDR2 YNNKEL (reference sequence). V lost 0 bases and J 0 bases, leaving 6 bases between the germline ends. CDR3 size: 16 residues. MiXCR, applied by TCRdb to the 5' RACE reads, yields one record per CDR3 protein. This table holds tens of thousands of distinct CDR3 sequences, around 13% found once. The origin of this receptor is an adult who was a healthcare worker with PCR-confirmed SARS-CoV-2 infection or an uninfected control (not recorded which). The specimen was whole blood. The gene calls are TRBV3-1 and TRBJ2-6; D remains ambiguous. The CDR3 region has the DNA TGTGCCAGCAGCCAAGATTCCAGCTCTGGGGCCAACGTCCTGACTTTC. Encoded protein: CASSQDSSSGANVLTF. Filled out from reference TRBV3-1 and TRBJ2-6, the complete variable domain reads DTAVSQTPKYLVTQMGNDKSIKCEQNLGHDTMYWYKQDSKKFLKIMFSYNNKELIINETVPNRFSPKSPDKAHLNLHINSLELGDSAVYFCASSQDSSSGANVLTFGAGSRLTVL.